A selection of T cell receptor beta chains follows, all from one sample in a study of blood T cell repertoires in COVID-19. Sequenced by immunoSEQ multiplex PCR; TCRdb stores in-frame clones only, minus some. The profile covers 300,000 to 400,000 clones, with about nine tenths appearing a single time and just over 9.5% taken by the ten largest. The specimen sequenced was peripheral blood. The receptors were gathered from a man aged 25 to 40 with COVID-19, enrolled during active disease. Both conserved end residues are part of each CDR3. D genes are given only for firm matches. Only some rows state a clone size, as once, few, many or a class for expanded clones.

CDR3 DNA | CDR3 protein | J gene | CDR3 length | D gene | V gene | clone size
TGTGCCAGCTCACCACCTATGCTAGCGGGAGGCACAGATACGCAGTATTTT | CASSPPMLAGGTDTQYF | TRBJ2-3 | 17 | TRBD2 | TRBV18 | NA
TGTGCCAGCAGTTATGACCTACAGGGGGCCGACTATGGCTACACCTTC | CASSYDLQGADYGYTF | TRBJ1-2 | 16 | TRBD1 | TRBV6-5 | few
TGCAGTGCTAGTGACCCTAGCGGTAGCTCCTACAATGAGCAGTTCTTC | CSASDPSGSSYNEQFF | TRBJ2-1 | 16 | TRBD2 | TRBV20-1 | once
TGTGCCACCAGCAGGGACTCCCTATACAATGAGCAGTTCTTC | CATSRDSLYNEQFF | TRBJ2-1 | 14 | NA | TRBV15 | NA
TGTGCCAGCAGCTTAGAACATCACAGGGCGAATACTGAAGCTTTCTTT | CASSLEHHRANTEAFF | TRBJ1-1 | 16 | NA | TRBV7-8 | NA
TGTGCCAGCAGCTTGGGCCAGTTCTACGAGCAGTACTTC | CASSLGQFYEQYF | TRBJ2-7 | 13 | NA | TRBV5-4 | NA
TGTGCCAGCAGCTTGCCCGGGACTTACTACAATGAGCAGTTCTTC | CASSLPGTYYNEQFF | TRBJ2-1 | 15 | NA | TRBV5-4 | NA
TGTGCCAGCAGCTTTGGACAGGGCTACGAGCAGTACTTC | CASSFGQGYEQYF | TRBJ2-7 | 13 | TRBD1 | TRBV12-3/TRBV12-4 | NA
TGCGCCAGCAGCTTGGCTGGGGCCAATGAAAAACTGTTTTTT | CASSLAGANEKLFF | TRBJ1-4 | 14 | NA | TRBV5-1 | NA
TGTGCCAGCAGCCAAGAGGCCAGCGGGCCCTACAATGAGCAGTTCTTC | CASSQEASGPYNEQFF | TRBJ2-1 | 16 | NA | TRBV3-1/TRBV3-2 | NA
TGTGCCAGCAGCCAAGTTTTGGGCTTCTACGAGCAGTACTTC | CASSQVLGFYEQYF | TRBJ2-7 | 14 | NA | TRBV3-1/TRBV3-2 | NA
TGTGCCATCAGCTCAACTAGCGGGGGTTACAATGAGCAGTTCTTC | CAISSTSGGYNEQFF | TRBJ2-1 | 15 | TRBD2 | TRBV10-3 | NA
TGTGCCAGCAGCCCCTATAGCGGGGGGGAAGAGACCCAGTACTTC | CASSPYSGGEETQYF | TRBJ2-5 | 15 | TRBD2 | TRBV4-2 | NA
TGTGCCAGCAGCGGGACTAGCCCTTTCTCCTACAATGAGCAGTTCTTC | CASSGTSPFSYNEQFF | TRBJ2-1 | 16 | TRBD2 | TRBV3-1/TRBV3-2 | few
TGTGCCAGCAGCAAAGATTCAGGGGACTACGAGCAGTACTTC | CASSKDSGDYEQYF | TRBJ2-7 | 14 | NA | TRBV21-1 | NA
TGTGCCAGCTCACCATCTACGGGGAGGCAGCCCCAGCATTTT | CASSPSTGRQPQHF | TRBJ1-5 | 14 | NA | TRBV18 | few
TGCAGCGTTGGGGTTGGACAGGGGGCTGGAAACACCATATATTTT | CSVGVGQGAGNTIYF | TRBJ1-3 | 15 | TRBD1 | TRBV29-1 | few
TGTGCCAGCAGTACCCCCGGACTACTCAATGAGCAGTTCTTC | CASSTPGLLNEQFF | TRBJ2-1 | 14 | NA | TRBV5-5 | NA
TGTGCCAGCAGTGTGACGTCGGGGGAGCAGTACTTC | CASSVTSGEQYF | TRBJ2-7 | 12 | NA | TRBV25-1 | NA
TGTGCCAGCAGCTTATGGCAGTTGAACTCTGGAAACACCATATATTTT | CASSLWQLNSGNTIYF | TRBJ1-3 | 16 | NA | TRBV7-2 | NA
TGTGCCAGCAGCAGCCCCACGAGGAGGGGCACTGAAGCTTTCTTT | CASSSPTRRGTEAFF | TRBJ1-1 | 15 | NA | TRBV28 | NA
TGTGCCAGCAGCTCGGGATATAGCTCCTACGAGCAGTACTTC | CASSSGYSSYEQYF | TRBJ2-7 | 14 | NA | TRBV7-3 | NA
TGTGCCAGCAGCTTAGCGGCAGGGGGGACCCAGTACTTC | CASSLAAGGTQYF | TRBJ2-5 | 13 | TRBD1 | TRBV7-3 | NA
TGCGCCAGCAGCCAAGCCAGGGTGGGCTACGAGCAGTACTTC | CASSQARVGYEQYF | TRBJ2-7 | 14 | NA | TRBV4-1 | NA
TGTGCCAGCACTCACCGAGGGACACTCTACAATGAGCAGTTCTTC | CASTHRGTLYNEQFF | TRBJ2-1 | 15 | NA | TRBV5-8 | NA
TGTGCCAGCAGTTTTGGACTAGCGTTCTCGATCGGGGAGCTGTTTTTT | CASSFGLAFSIGELFF | TRBJ2-2 | 16 | TRBD2 | TRBV27 | NA
TGTGCCAGCAGCGTAGGTGGCCGGGGGTGGGAGGCCCAGCATTTT | CASSVGGRGWEAQHF | TRBJ1-5 | 15 | NA | TRBV9 | once
TGTGCCACCAGCAGTGGCAGGGGGCTGACCGGGGAGCTGTTTTTT | CATSSGRGLTGELFF | TRBJ2-2 | 15 | TRBD1 | TRBV15 | NA
TGTGCCATCAGTGAGTCGATCCTAGCGGTCCTAGGGGGCACAGATACGCAGTATTTT | CAISESILAVLGGTDTQYF | TRBJ2-3 | 19 | TRBD2 | TRBV10-3 | NA
TGTGCCAGCAGTCCCCCGGGACAGGGATCCTACGAGCAGTACTTC | CASSPPGQGSYEQYF | TRBJ2-7 | 15 | TRBD1 | TRBV28 | once
TGTGCCAGCAGTTTCCGACACTTAAACTATGGCTACACCTTC | CASSFRHLNYGYTF | TRBJ1-2 | 14 | NA | TRBV27 | few
TGTGCCAGCAGCGTATTTTACGGTGAGACCCAGTACTTC | CASSVFYGETQYF | TRBJ2-5 | 13 | NA | TRBV5-4 | NA
TGTGCCAGCAGGAGGGCGGGAGGGACGGTGAACACCGGGGAGCTGTTTTTT | CASRRAGGTVNTGELFF | TRBJ2-2 | 17 | TRBD2 | TRBV7-3 | NA
TGTGCCAGCTCACTGGACAGAGGGTATGAAAAACTGTTTTTT | CASSLDRGYEKLFF | TRBJ1-4 | 14 | NA | TRBV18 | NA
TGTGCTAGTGTCACGGACAGGGGCTATGAGCAGTTCTTC | CASVTDRGYEQFF | TRBJ2-1 | 13 | TRBD1 | TRBV12-5 | NA
TGCAGTGCCAGTACAGCGAACACCGGGGAGCTGTTTTTT | CSASTANTGELFF | TRBJ2-2 | 13 | NA | TRBV20-1 | once
TGTGCCAGCTCACCGACTAGCGGGAGCACAGATACGCAGTATTTT | CASSPTSGSTDTQYF | TRBJ2-3 | 15 | TRBD2 | TRBV18 | NA
TGTGCCAGCAGTGAAGCGAGGGCCCAGTACTTC | CASSEARAQYF | TRBJ2-5 | 11 | NA | TRBV6-1 | NA